These 4 T cell receptor beta chains originate from one sample sequenced in a study of T cells expressing NK-cell markers. Following a re-call of the 5' RACE reads, TCRdb has one entry per CDR3 protein and lacks DNA. The ten top clones account for more than 1.4%, within a sample of about 460,000 distinct CDR3 sequences. Material for sequencing was blood T cells: a sorted CD56 or NKG2C T cell subset, CD4+ or CD8+ T cells, or bulk PBMC T cells (not recorded which). The receptors originated from a woman in her 50s in good health.

This chain uses TRBV15 with TRBJ1-5; TCRdb proposes TRBD1, but this gene call is untestable without DNA. CDR3 length: 15 residues. Germline values: CDR1 LNHNV, CDR2 YYDKDF (reference sequence). CDR3 residues: CATSRDGQGVQPQHF.

The chain uses TRBV11-2 and TRBJ2-7; TCRdb lists TRBD1, though no DNA is available to test this call. The CDR3 loop spans 14 amino acids. Germline V gene data show CDR1 as SGHAT and CDR2 as FQNNGV. The CDR3: CASSLDGQGVEQYF. The complete variable domain, with remaining parts taken from reference TRBV11-2 and TRBJ2-7, reads EAGVAQSPRYKIIEKRQSVAFWCNPISGHATLYWYQQILGQGPKLLIQFQNNGVVDDSQLPKDRFSAERLKGVDSTLKIQPAKLEDSAVYLCASSLDGQGVEQYFGPGTRLTVT.

The chain has TRBV3-1 and TRBJ2-2; the TCRdb D gene call, TRBD1, has no DNA to confirm it. CDR3 length: 18 amino acids. Germline V gene data show CDR1 as LGHDT and CDR2 as YNNKEL (reference sequence). CDR3 sequence reads: CASSQVAPGGAGTGELFF.

The chain uses TRBV5-1 and TRBJ2-7. This CDR3 is built from 15 residues. Germline V gene data show CDR1 as SGHRS and CDR2 as YFSETQ. The CDR3 loop is CASSLGPSSSYEQYF.